A selection of T cell receptor beta chains follows, all from one sample in a study of control samples from healthy donors and cancer patients. TCRdb's copy holds only in-frame clones and misses some; the assay was immunoSEQ multiplex PCR. Among over 150,000 clones listed, nearly 96% were seen once. The sequenced material came from blood. These receptors were taken from a woman between 25 and 40 years old in good health. Each CDR3 is given with its conserved first and last residue. The D gene is left open where the match is weak. Some rows mark clone size as missing; the rest say once, few, many or name a class of expanded clone.

D gene	V gene	clone size	J gene	CDR3 protein	CDR3 DNA
NA	TRBV2	NA	TRBJ1-1	CASVRQVGTEAFF	TGTGCCAGTGTTCGGCAGGTTGGCACTGAAGCTTTCTTT
TRBD1	TRBV2	NA	TRBJ2-1	CASLGQSAYNEQFF	TGTGCCAGCTTGGGACAGTCGGCCTACAATGAGCAGTTCTTC
NA	TRBV7-8	NA	TRBJ2-7	CASVPGPFYEQYF	TGTGCCAGCGTTCCGGGCCCGTTCTACGAGCAGTACTTC
NA	TRBV7-3	NA	TRBJ2-3	CASSLTGSPQYF	TGTGCCAGCAGCTTAACGGGTTCCCCTCAGTATTTT
NA	TRBV5-1	once	TRBJ2-7	CASSPGLDEQYF	TGCGCCAGCAGCCCGGGACTTGACGAGCAGTACTTC
NA	TRBV12-3/TRBV12-4	NA	TRBJ2-7	CASSTPYEQYF	TGTGCCAGCAGCACTCCCTACGAGCAGTACTTC
TRBD1	TRBV6-5	NA	TRBJ1-5	CASRPGTDQPQHF	TGTGCCAGCAGGCCCGGGACAGATCAGCCCCAGCATTTT
NA	TRBV11-2	NA	TRBJ1-2	CASSLESQGPGGYTF	TGTGCCAGCAGCTTAGAATCTCAGGGACCAGGTGGCTACACCTTC
NA	TRBV6-6	NA	TRBJ1-2	CASSYSGDGYTF	TGTGCCAGCAGTTACTCGGGCGATGGCTACACCTTC
NA	TRBV5-1	NA	TRBJ2-1	CASTRTEGAFNEQFF	TGCGCCAGCACGCGTACGGAGGGGGCTTTTAATGAGCAGTTCTTC
TRBD1	TRBV28	NA	TRBJ1-4	CASIGQDNEKLFF	TGTGCCAGCATTGGACAGGATAATGAAAAACTGTTTTTT
TRBD1	TRBV23-1	NA	TRBJ2-3	CASSHPLFGTGRDTQYF	TGCGCCAGCAGTCATCCCCTCTTCGGGACAGGGCGGGATACGCAGTATTTT
NA	TRBV24-1	NA	TRBJ2-1	CATSDPGTRDNEQFF	TGTGCCACCAGTGACCCCGGGACACGTGACAATGAGCAGTTCTTC
NA	TRBV18	few	TRBJ1-1	CASSPGVLRAEAFF	TGTGCCAGCTCACCGGGGGTCTTGAGGGCTGAAGCTTTCTTT
NA	TRBV3-1/TRBV3-2	NA	TRBJ2-5	CASSHPRGRRETQYF	TGTGCCAGCAGCCACCCCAGGGGGAGGAGAGAGACCCAGTACTTC
NA	TRBV11-1	NA	TRBJ2-3	CASSLDGEVTDTQYF	TGTGCCAGCAGCTTAGACGGGGAGGTCACAGATACGCAGTATTTT
NA	TRBV5-5	NA	TRBJ1-4	CASSPRTGGEKLFF	TGTGCCAGCAGCCCGAGGACGGGGGGTGAAAAACTGTTTTTT
NA	TRBV6-5	NA	TRBJ1-5	CASNPGHKNQPQHF	TGTGCCAGCAATCCGGGACACAAGAATCAGCCCCAGCATTTT
TRBD2	TRBV6-5	NA	TRBJ2-5	CASSYSSGTFQETQYF	TGTGCCAGCAGTTACTCCAGCGGGACCTTCCAAGAGACCCAGTACTTC
NA	TRBV7-6	NA	TRBJ1-1	CASSLGDMNTEAFF	TGTGCCAGCAGCTTAGGGGACATGAACACTGAAGCTTTCTTT
NA	TRBV10-3	NA	TRBJ1-1	CAISGVGGFLNTEAFF	TGTGCCATCAGTGGAGTCGGGGGTTTCCTGAACACTGAAGCTTTCTTT
NA	TRBV12-3/TRBV12-4	NA	TRBJ2-7	CASSRNTYEQYF	TGTGCCAGCAGCCGTAACACCTACGAGCAGTACTTC
NA	TRBV6-5	NA	TRBJ1-1	CASSYSEISKDTEAFF	TGTGCCAGCAGTTACTCGGAGATTTCTAAGGACACTGAAGCTTTCTTT
NA	TRBV7-2	NA	TRBJ1-2	CASSSSRQEHYGYTF	TGTGCCAGCAGCTCAAGTAGGCAGGAACACTATGGCTACACCTTC
TRBD1	TRBV7-2	NA	TRBJ2-7	CASSPIRQGSYEQYF	TGTGCCAGCAGCCCAATCAGACAGGGATCCTACGAGCAGTACTTC
NA	TRBV27	many	TRBJ1-6	CASSLAQVYNSPLHF	TGTGCCAGCAGTTTAGCGCAGGTTTATAATTCACCCCTCCACTTT
NA	TRBV6-5	NA	TRBJ1-1	CASSYTGLNTEAFF	TGTGCCAGCAGTTACACGGGGCTGAACACTGAAGCTTTCTTT